This T cell receptor (beta chain) stems from a study of long-term antiretroviral therapy in people with HIV. Running of the v3.0 immunoSEQ assay took place at survey level. Measured with immunoSEQ multiplex PCR; TCRdb has only the in-frame clones, and not every one. The data contain 30,000 to 50,000 clones, about 86% of them singletons. CDR1 and CDR2 (germline): SGHNT, YENEEA. V lost 5 bases, J lost 3 bases, and 8 bases stayed unmatched. The CDR3 spans 15 residues. This TCR was recovered from a woman between 18 and 29 years old with HIV. The sample consisted of unsorted PBMCs, taken just before starting antiretroviral therapy. The chain links TRBV11-3 to TRBJ2-7, with 9 nucleotides matching TRBD2. As DNA, the CDR3 is TGTGCCAGCAGCGCCCGACTAGCGGAGTTCTACGAGCAGTACTTC. Protein: CASSARLAEFYEQYF.